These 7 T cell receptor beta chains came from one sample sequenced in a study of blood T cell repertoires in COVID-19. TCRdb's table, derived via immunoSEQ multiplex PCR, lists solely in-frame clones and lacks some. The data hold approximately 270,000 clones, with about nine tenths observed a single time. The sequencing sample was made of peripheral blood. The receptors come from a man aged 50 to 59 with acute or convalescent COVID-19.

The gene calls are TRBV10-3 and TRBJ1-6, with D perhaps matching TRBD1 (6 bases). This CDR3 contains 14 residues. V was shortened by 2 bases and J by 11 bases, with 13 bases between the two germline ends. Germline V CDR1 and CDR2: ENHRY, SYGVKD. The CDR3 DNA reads TGTGCCATCAGTGAGCCAGGGGAACTTCCACCCCTCCACTTT. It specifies CAISEPGELPPLHF.

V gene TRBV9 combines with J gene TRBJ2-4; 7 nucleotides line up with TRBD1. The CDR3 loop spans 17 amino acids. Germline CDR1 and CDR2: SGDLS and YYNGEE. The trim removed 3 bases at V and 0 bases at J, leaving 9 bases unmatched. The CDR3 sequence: CASSEGQIGLAKNIQYF. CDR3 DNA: TGTGCCAGCAGCGAGGGACAGATTGGGCTAGCCAAAAACATTCAGTACTTC.

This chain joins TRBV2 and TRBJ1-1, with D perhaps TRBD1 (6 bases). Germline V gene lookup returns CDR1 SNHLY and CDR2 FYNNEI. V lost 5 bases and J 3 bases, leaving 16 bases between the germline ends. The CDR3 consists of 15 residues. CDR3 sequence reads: CASSIQQGGYTEAFF. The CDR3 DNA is TGTGCCAGCAGTATCCAACAGGGAGGGTACACTGAAGCTTTCTTT. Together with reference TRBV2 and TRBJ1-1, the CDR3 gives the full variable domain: EPEVTQTPSHQVTQMGQEVILRCVPISNHLYFYWYRQILGQKVEFLVSFYNNEISEKSEIFDDQFSVERPDGSNFTLKIRSTKLEDSAMYFCASSIQQGGYTEAFFGQGTRLTVV.

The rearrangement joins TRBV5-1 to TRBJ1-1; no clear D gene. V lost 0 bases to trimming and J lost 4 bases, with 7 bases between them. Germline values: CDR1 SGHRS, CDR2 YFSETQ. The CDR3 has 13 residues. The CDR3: CASSLGEGTEAFF. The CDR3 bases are TGCGCCAGCAGCTTGGGCGAGGGCACTGAAGCTTTCTTT.

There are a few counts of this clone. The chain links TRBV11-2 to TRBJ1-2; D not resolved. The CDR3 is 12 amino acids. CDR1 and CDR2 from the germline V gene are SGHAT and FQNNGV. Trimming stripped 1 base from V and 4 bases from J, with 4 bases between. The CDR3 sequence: CASSLGAYGYTF. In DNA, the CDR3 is TGTGCCAGCAGCTTAGGCGCCTATGGCTACACCTTC.

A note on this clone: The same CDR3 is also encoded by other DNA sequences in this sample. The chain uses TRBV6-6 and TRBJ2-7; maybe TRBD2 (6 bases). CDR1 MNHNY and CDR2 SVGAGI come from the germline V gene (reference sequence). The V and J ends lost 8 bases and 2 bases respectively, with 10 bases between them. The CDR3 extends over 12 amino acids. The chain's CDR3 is CASRSGAYEQYF. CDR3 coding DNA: TGTGCCAGCCGTAGCGGAGCCTACGAGCAGTACTTC.

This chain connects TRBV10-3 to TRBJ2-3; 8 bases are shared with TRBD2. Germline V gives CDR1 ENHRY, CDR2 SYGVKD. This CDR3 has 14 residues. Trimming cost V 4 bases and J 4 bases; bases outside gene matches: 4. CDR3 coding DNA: TGTGCCATCAGTGTTCAAGCGGGGGCAGATACGCAGTATTTT. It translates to CAISVQAGADTQYF.